This T cell receptor beta chain comes out of a study of T cell responses to AZD1222 COVID-19 vaccine. Across the study: Pooling of second doses given at about 4 or about 12 weeks was done.

The table came from immunoSEQ multiplex PCR; TCRdb's copy has only in-frame clones and leaves some out. The sample holds around 120,000 clones; around 85% are singletons and the top ten take roughly 1.6%. Germline assignment: CDR1 SGHRS and CDR2 YFSETQ. V gave up 1 base and J gave up 4 bases, with 2 bases separating them. The CDR3 covers 11 residues. Study-wide results and caveats: Clonal diversity may have been underestimated, and the donors were mostly white British, with more females than males.

A remark on this clone: Its antigen is unknown. Different DNA sequences within this sample yield the same CDR3.

The chain joins TRBV5-1 to TRBJ2-5, with D uncertain. This receptor was obtained from an adult in good health. The sequences come from peripheral blood, collected on day 0 of AZD1222 vaccination. The CDR3 coding sequence is TGCGCCAGCAGCTTGCGAGAGACCCAGTACTTC. This codes for CASSLRETQYF. The full variable domain, rest sourced from reference TRBV5-1 and TRBJ2-5, is KAGVTQTPRYLIKTRGQQVTLSCSPISGHRSVSWYQQTPGQGLQFLFEYFSETQRNKGNFPGRFSGRQFSNSRSEMNVSTLELGDSALYLCASSLRETQYFGPGTRLLVL.